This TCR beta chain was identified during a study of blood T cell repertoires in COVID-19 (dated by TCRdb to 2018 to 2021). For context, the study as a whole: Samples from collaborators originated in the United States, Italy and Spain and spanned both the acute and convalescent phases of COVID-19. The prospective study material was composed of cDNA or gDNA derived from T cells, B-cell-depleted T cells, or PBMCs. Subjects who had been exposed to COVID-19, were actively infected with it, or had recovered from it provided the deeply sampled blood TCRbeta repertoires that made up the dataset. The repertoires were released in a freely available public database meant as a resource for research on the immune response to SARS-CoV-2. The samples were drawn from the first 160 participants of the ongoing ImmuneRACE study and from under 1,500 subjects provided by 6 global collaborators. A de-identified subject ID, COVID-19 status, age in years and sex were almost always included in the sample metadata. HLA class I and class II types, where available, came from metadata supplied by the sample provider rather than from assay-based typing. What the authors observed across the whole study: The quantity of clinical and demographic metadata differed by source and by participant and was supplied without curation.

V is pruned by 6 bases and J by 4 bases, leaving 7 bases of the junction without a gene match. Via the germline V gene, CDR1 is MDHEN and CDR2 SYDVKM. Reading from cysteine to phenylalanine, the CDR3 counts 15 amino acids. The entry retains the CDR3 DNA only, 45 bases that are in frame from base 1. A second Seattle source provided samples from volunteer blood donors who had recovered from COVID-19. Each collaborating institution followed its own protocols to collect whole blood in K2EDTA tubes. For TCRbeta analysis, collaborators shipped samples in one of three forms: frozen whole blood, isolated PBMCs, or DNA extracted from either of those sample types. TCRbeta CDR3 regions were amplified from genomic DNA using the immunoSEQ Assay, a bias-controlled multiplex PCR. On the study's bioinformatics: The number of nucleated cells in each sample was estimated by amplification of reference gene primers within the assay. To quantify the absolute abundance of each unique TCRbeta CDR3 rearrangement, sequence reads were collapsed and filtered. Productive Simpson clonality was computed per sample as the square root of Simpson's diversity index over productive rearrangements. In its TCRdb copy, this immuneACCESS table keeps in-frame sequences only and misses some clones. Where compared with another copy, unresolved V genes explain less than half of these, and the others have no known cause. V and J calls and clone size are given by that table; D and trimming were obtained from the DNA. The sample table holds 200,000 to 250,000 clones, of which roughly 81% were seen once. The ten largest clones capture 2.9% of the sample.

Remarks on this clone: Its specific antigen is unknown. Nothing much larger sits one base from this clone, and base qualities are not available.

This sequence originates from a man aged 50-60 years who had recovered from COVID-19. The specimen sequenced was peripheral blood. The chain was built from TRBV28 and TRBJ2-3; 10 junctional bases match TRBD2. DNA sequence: TGTGCCAGCAGCAAACTAGCGGGAAGGGCAGATACGCAGTATTTT. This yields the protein CASSKLAGRADTQYF. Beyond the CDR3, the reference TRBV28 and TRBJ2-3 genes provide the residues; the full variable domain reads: DVKVTQSSRYLVKRTGEKVFLECVQDMDHENMFWYRQDPGLGLRLIYFSYDVKMKEKGDIPEGYSVSREKKERFSLILESASTNQTSMYLCASSKLAGRADTQYFGPGTRLTVL.